The 20 T cell receptor beta chains presented below share a single source sample, sequenced in a study of T cell responses to AZD1222 COVID-19 vaccine. Using immunoSEQ multiplex PCR, the repertoire was profiled, and TCRdb retains in-frame clones only, with some absent. Altogether some 100,000 clones are present, more than 75% being singletons, with the ten largest covering about 4%. Sequencing used peripheral blood, obtained 28 days after the second AZD1222 dose. These receptor sequences come from an adult who received the AZD1222 COVID-19 vaccine.

The rearrangement uses TRBV20-1 and TRBJ1-3, with D hard to call. V was clipped by 3 bases and J by 0 bases, with 9 bases between them. CDR1 DFQATT and CDR2 SNEGSKA come from the germline V gene (reference sequence). This CDR3 spans 14 amino acids. CDR3 sequence reads: CSASFGGSGNTIYF. CDR3 sequence (DNA): TGCAGTGCTAGTTTCGGAGGCTCTGGAAACACCATATATTTT.

This sequence joins TRBV11-1 and TRBJ1-5; TRBD1 agrees at 9 bases. There are 14 residues in the CDR3. Looked up from germline, CDR1 is SGHAT and CDR2 is FQDESV (reference sequence). The V gene end was trimmed by 3 bases and the J gene end by 4 bases; junction bases not matched to a gene: 1. The chain's CDR3 is CASSLGTGNQPQHF. CDR3 DNA sequence: TGTGCCAGCAGCTTGGGGACAGGGAATCAGCCCCAGCATTTT.

With regard to this clone: The same CDR3 also results from other DNA sequences found in this sample. V and J are TRBV6-5 and TRBJ1-1, with TRBD1 matching over 7 bases. The germline V gene has CDR1 MNHEY and CDR2 SVGAGI. This CDR3 contains 13 residues. V lost 2 bases to trimming and J lost 5 bases; unmatched junction nucleotides: 2. CDR3 residues: CASSYRGRTEAFF. The CDR3 DNA reads TGTGCCAGCAGTTACAGGGGGCGGACTGAAGCTTTCTTT.

This chain joins TRBV7-3 and TRBJ2-7; 13 bases are a match to TRBD2. CDR3 size: 15 residues. The V gene end was trimmed by 5 bases and the J gene end by 3 bases; junction bases not matched to a gene: 4. Germline V CDR1 and CDR2: SGHTA, FQGTGA. CDR3 in DNA: TGTGCCAGCAGCCCACTAGCGGGAGGGAGCTACGAGCAGTACTTC. Amino acids: CASSPLAGGSYEQYF.

The V and J genes are TRBV27 and TRBJ2-1, with TRBD2 matching 11 bases. The germline CDR1 and CDR2 sequences are MNHEY and SMNVEV (reference sequence). Trimming at V came to 6 bases and at J to 4 bases, leaving 8 bases not matched to a gene. The CDR3 loop spans 16 amino acids. This CDR3 is CASRLAGANGYNEQFF. In nucleotides, the CDR3 is TGTGCCAGCAGACTAGCGGGGGCCAATGGGTACAATGAGCAGTTCTTC.

The chain is built from TRBV3-1 (or the pseudogene TRBV3-2) and TRBJ2-4, with D maybe TRBD2 (6 bases). V was cut by 3 bases and J by 0 bases, with 18 bases left in between. CDR3 length equals 18 residues. In germline, CDR1 is LGHDT, CDR2 YNNKEL (reference sequence). CDR3 in amino acids: CASSQVGTSSLAKNIQYF. CDR3 in DNA: TGTGCCAGCAGCCAGGTTGGTACTAGCTCACTAGCCAAAAACATTCAGTACTTC.

The chain links TRBV9 to TRBJ2-1, with TRBD1 matching 9 bases. Germline V CDR1 and CDR2: SGDLS, YYNGEE. The CDR3 length is 19 residues. Trimming at V came to 0 bases and at J to 0 bases, leaving 10 bases not matched to a gene. The DNA for the CDR3 is TGTGCCAGCAGCGTAGGCCTTTCCGGGACAGGGAGCTCCTACAATGAGCAGTTCTTC. Encoded protein: CASSVGLSGTGSSYNEQFF.

This chain's CDR3 is CASTIGPGFYTEAFF. CDR3 DNA sequence: TGTGCCAGCACTATCGGGCCTGGGTTTTACACTGAAGCTTTCTTT. V and J are TRBV18 and TRBJ1-1; D unclear. This CDR3 has 15 amino acids. Germline-derived CDR1 and CDR2 are KGHSH and LQKENI. V was pared by 8 bases and J by 3 bases, with 19 bases between. The complete variable domain, with remaining parts taken from reference TRBV18 and TRBJ1-1, reads NAGVMQNPRHLVRRRGQEARLRCSPMKGHSHVYWYRQLPEEGLKFMVYLQKENIIDESGMPKERFSAEFPKEGPSILRIQQVVRGDSAAYFCASTIGPGFYTEAFFGQGTRLTVV.

This clone was counted once. This rearrangement joins TRBV11-3 to TRBJ2-1, with D perhaps matching TRBD1 (5 bases). Germline V lookup: CDR1 SGHNT, CDR2 YENEEA. The CDR3 consists of 13 residues. Trimming took 1 base from V and 6 from J, leaving 7 bases between them. The CDR3 reads CASSLAGPNEQFF. The CDR3 coding sequence is TGTGCCAGCAGCTTAGCAGGGCCCAATGAGCAGTTCTTC. The full variable domain, rest sourced from reference TRBV11-3 and TRBJ2-1, is EAGVVQSPRYKIIEKKQPVAFWCNPISGHNTLYWYLQNLGQGPELLIRYENEEAVDDSQLPKDRFSAERLKGVDSTLKIQPAELGDSAVYLCASSLAGPNEQFFGPGTRLTVL.

The rearrangement links TRBV7-8 to TRBJ1-2, with D possibly being TRBD1 (5 bases). CDR1 SGHVS and CDR2 FQNEAQ come from the germline V gene. This CDR3 is 15 amino acids long. Trimming shortened V by 2 bases and J by 6 bases, and 16 bases separated the two germline ends. Here the CDR3 reads CASSLIGRQGDGYTF. In DNA, the CDR3 is TGTGCCAGCAGCTTAATCGGGAGACAAGGGGATGGCTACACCTTC.

The V call is TRBV9, the J call TRBJ1-1; D gene ambiguous. Germline V CDR1 and CDR2: SGDLS, YYNGEE. Trimming removed 4 bases from V and 3 bases from J, with 13 bases in between. The CDR3 is 14 amino acids. The CDR3: CASSPHVGDTEAFF. The CDR3 DNA follows: TGTGCCAGCAGCCCCCACGTGGGTGACACTGAAGCTTTCTTT. Variable domain in full (rest from reference TRBV9 and TRBJ1-1): DSGVTQTPKHLITATGQRVTLRCSPRSGDLSVYWYQQSLDQGLQFLIQYYNGEERAKGNILERFSAQQFPDLHSELNLSSLELGDSALYFCASSPHVGDTEAFFGQGTRLTVV.

This chain connects TRBV6-1 to TRBJ1-1; no clear D. V lost 0 bases and J 7 bases, leaving 21 bases between the germline ends. The CDR3 has 17 residues. Germline CDR1 is MNHNS and CDR2 is SASEGT. Here the CDR3 reads CASSEAGSTHSHREAFF. CDR3 nucleotide sequence: TGTGCCAGCAGTGAAGCAGGGTCAACCCACTCCCATCGTGAAGCTTTCTTT.

The chain recombines TRBV6-2 or TRBV6-3 with TRBJ1-1, with D uncertain. The CDR3 is 12 residues long. The germline V gene has CDR1 MNHEY and CDR2 SVGEGT. The germline V and J ends were trimmed by 4 bases and 8 bases, with 11 bases remaining between them. CDR3 amino acids: CASSFPGSEAFF. The CDR3 bases are TGTGCCAGCAGTTTCCCGGGGTCCGAAGCTTTCTTT.

V and J are TRBV9 and TRBJ2-2; D is ambiguous. This CDR3 has 15 residues. The V end was cut by 0 bases, the J end by 5 bases, with 11 bases between. The germline gives CDR1 SGDLS, CDR2 YYNGEE. The CDR3 DNA reads as TGTGCCAGCAGCGTAGCGGAGTACGTGACCGGGGAGCTGTTTTTT. Translated, it gives CASSVAEYVTGELFF.

This clone was detected only once. The chain joins TRBV11-1 to TRBJ2-1; 7 bases align to TRBD1. Per the germline V gene, CDR1 is SGHAT and CDR2 is FQDESV (reference sequence). The CDR3 is made up of 13 amino acids. With V trimmed by 3 bases and J by 8 bases, 4 bases remained unmatched. CDR3 protein: CASSLTGLDEQFF. The CDR3 DNA reads TGTGCCAGCAGCTTGACAGGGTTGGATGAGCAGTTCTTC.

This clone was detected a few times. The J gene is TRBJ1-2, the V gene TRBV27; 9 bases align to TRBD1. The CDR3 extends over 14 amino acids. With V trimmed by 6 bases and J by 4 bases, 6 bases remained unmatched. In germline, CDR1 is MNHEY, CDR2 SMNVEV (reference sequence). DNA for the CDR3: TGTGCCAGCAGCCTACAGGGGGCGGGCTATGGCTACACCTTC. It is translated as CASSLQGAGYGYTF.

This clone was seen once. The chain carries TRBV5-6 and TRBJ2-5, with D possibly matching TRBD2 (6 bases). The CDR3 extends over 15 amino acids. The germline V and J ends were trimmed by 0 bases and 4 bases, with 13 bases remaining between them. Germline V gene lookup returns CDR1 SGHDT and CDR2 YYEEEE. The CDR3 reads CASSLVLETRETQYF. The CDR3 DNA is TGTGCCAGCAGCTTGGTCCTAGAGACTAGAGAGACCCAGTACTTC.

The chain carries TRBV6-5 and TRBJ2-1; tentatively, D is TRBD1 (5 bases). Trimming pared 5 bases from V and 5 bases from J, leaving 16 bases between. This CDR3 region has 15 residues. Germline assignment: CDR1 MNHEY and CDR2 SVGAGI. CDR3 residues: CASSSNTWGNNEQFF. Written as DNA, the CDR3 is TGTGCCAGCAGTAGTAACACTTGGGGCAACAATGAGCAGTTCTTC.

The V call is TRBV5-1, the J call TRBJ1-2, with a tentative D call TRBD1 (5 bases). This CDR3 has 13 amino acids. Germline V gene sequence: CDR1 SGHRS, CDR2 YFSETQ. Trimming cost V 5 bases and J 4 bases, with 12 bases left between them. The CDR3 coding sequence is TGCGCCAGCAGTACTGACAGTTCCTATGGCTACACCTTC. Its translation: CASSTDSSYGYTF. Combining the CDR3 with reference TRBV5-1 and TRBJ1-2 gives the whole variable domain KAGVTQTPRYLIKTRGQQVTLSCSPISGHRSVSWYQQTPGQGLQFLFEYFSETQRNKGNFPGRFSGRQFSNSRSEMNVSTLELGDSALYLCASSTDSSYGYTFGSGTRLTVV.

The CDR3 bases are TGCGCCAGCAGCCAAGATCCAGGGGGCGAGCAGTACTTC. It translates to CASSQDPGGEQYF. The chain joins TRBV4-1 to TRBJ2-7, with 7 nucleotides matching TRBD1. Germline V lookup: CDR1 MGHRA, CDR2 YSYEKL. The CDR3 extends over 13 amino acids. Trimming removed 0 bases from V and 6 bases from J; junction bases left unmatched: 2.